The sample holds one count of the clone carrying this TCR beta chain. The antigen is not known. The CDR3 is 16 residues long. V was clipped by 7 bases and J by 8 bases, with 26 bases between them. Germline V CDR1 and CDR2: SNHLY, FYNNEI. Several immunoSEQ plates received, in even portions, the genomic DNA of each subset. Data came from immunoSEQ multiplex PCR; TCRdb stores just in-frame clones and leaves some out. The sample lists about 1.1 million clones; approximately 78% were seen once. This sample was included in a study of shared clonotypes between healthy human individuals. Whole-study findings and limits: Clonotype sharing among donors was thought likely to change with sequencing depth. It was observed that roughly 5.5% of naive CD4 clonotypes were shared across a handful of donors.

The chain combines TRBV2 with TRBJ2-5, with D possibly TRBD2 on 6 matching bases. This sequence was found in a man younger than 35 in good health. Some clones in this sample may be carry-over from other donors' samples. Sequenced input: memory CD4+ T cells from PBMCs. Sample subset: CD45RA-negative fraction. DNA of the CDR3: TGTGCCAGCATTCCCCGGGAGAATAGCGTCCGGGGAACCCAGTACTTC. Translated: CASIPRENSVRGTQYF.